This TCR beta chain was sequenced during a study of CD8 T cells in Susac syndrome. Trimming shortened V by 8 bases and J by 0 bases, and 11 bases separated the two germline ends. CDR3 size: 14 residues. Sequencing of TCR beta covered CD8+ and CD4+ T cells obtained from blood. A quantity of about 0.5 to 1 ug RNA underwent reverse transcription using random hexamers. TCRdb independently ran MiXCR on the immunoSEQ multiplex PCR reads; one entry per CDR3 protein. The repertoire has 150,000 to 200,000 distinct CDR3 sequences, just over 90% of them found once; the top ten carry 0.12% to 0.15%. The chain carries TRBV23-1 and TRBJ2-1, with D possibly being TRBD2 (5 bases). TRBV23-1 qualifies as an ORF whose function is uncertain. Sequences were obtained from CD4+ T cells from PBMCs. This TCR derives from a human donor in good health. As DNA, the CDR3 is TGCGCCAGCGGGCAGCGGAGCTCCTACAATGAGCAGTTCTTC. This sequence encodes CASGQRSSYNEQFF.